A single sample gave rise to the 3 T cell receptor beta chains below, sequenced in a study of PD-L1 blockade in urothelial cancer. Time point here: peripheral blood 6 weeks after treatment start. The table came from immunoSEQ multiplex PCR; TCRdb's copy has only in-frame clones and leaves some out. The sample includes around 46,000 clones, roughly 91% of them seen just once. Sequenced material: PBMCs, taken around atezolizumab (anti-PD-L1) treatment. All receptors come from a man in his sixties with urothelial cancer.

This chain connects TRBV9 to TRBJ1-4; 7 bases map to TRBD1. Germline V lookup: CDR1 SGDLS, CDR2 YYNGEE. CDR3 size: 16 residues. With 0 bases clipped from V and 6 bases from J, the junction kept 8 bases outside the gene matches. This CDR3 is CASSVDNQGGYEKLFF. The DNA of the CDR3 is TGTGCCAGCAGCGTAGATAATCAGGGGGGATATGAAAAACTGTTTTTT.

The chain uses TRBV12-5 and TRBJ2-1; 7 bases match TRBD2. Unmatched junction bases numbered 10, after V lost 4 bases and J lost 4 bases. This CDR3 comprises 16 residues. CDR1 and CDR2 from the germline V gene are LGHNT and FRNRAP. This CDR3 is CASGSPGTNRYNEQFF. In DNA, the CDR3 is TGTGCTAGTGGTTCCCCCGGGACTAACAGGTACAATGAGCAGTTCTTC.

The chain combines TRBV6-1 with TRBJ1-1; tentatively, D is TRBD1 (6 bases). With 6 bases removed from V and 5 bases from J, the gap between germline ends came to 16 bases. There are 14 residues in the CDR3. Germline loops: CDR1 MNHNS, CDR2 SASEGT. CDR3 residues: CASSDRLVLTEAFF. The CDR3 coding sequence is TGTGCCAGCAGCGACAGGTTGGTTCTGACTGAAGCTTTCTTT.